This T cell receptor beta chain appears in the sequencing data of a study of CD8 T cells in ankylosing spondylitis (dated by TCRdb to about 2017). About the study as a whole: The study profiled T cell receptor beta repertoires in healthy donors and ankylosing spondylitis patients to find disease-linked TCR variants. The full study cohort was made up of under 30 ankylosing spondylitis patients and 108 healthy donors. Peripheral blood samples were taken, and synovial fluid was additionally collected from ankylosing spondylitis patients. Broad study findings and their caveats: A TCR beta motif of about 8 highly homologous amino acid variants appeared characteristic of blood from ankylosing spondylitis patients. Some TCR beta motif variants had previously been reported in synovial fluid and blood of reactive arthritis patients, which suggested common disease-initiation mechanisms. The disease-linked clones were reported as significantly enriched in matched synovial fluid samples from ankylosing spondylitis patients. The disease-linked clones had a CD8+ phenotype and were found at relatively low frequencies in peripheral blood.

This clonotype was seen ten or more times. Its antigen has not been determined. Base qualities are missing; no much larger clone stands one base away. Sequencer: Illumina HiSeq 2500. Quantitative 5'-RACE with molecular barcodes was used to prepare TCR beta libraries. Per the authors' processing: A new computational method based on a probabilistic model of VDJ rearrangement was used to identify disease-linked TCR variants. The public reads were reanalyzed by TCRdb: fastp trimming at Q25, MiXCR alignment, in-frame beta chains only. Each entry is one CDR3 protein sequence, shown with its most common DNA and genes. Here the V and J calls rest on TCRdb's processing, not on the authors' analysis. This sample gives 200,000 to 250,000 distinct CDR3 sequences in total; over 9.5% of them show up just once. Of the sample, roughly a fifth falls within the top ten clones. The CDR1 and CDR2 encoded by the germline V gene are SGHRS and YFSETQ. Trimming removed 4 bases from V and 5 bases from J; the gene matches leave 4 bases unexplained. From cysteine to phenylalanine, the CDR3 is 15 amino acids long. The kept DNA is CDR3 alone, 45 bases in frame from the first base.

The receptor was derived from a male donor with ankylosing spondylitis or in good health (not recorded which). The sequence is built from TRBV5-1 and TRBJ1-4, with 11 junctional bases fitting TRBD1. The sequencing sample was made of blood, either unsorted or a sorted T cell fraction (not recorded which). The nucleotide sequence is given as TGCGCCAGCAGCGGGACAGGGGGTGACAATGAAAAACTGTTTTTT. The resulting protein is CASSGTGGDNEKLFF.